A selection of T cell receptor beta chains follows, all from one sample in a study of T cell changes during pregnancy in multiple sclerosis. TCRdb keeps only in-frame clones here, not all; method: immunoSEQ multiplex PCR. The profile shows tens of thousands of clones, roughly 92% of them singletons. The sample here was peripheral blood, taken in the third trimester of pregnancy. The source is a female donor in good health, enrolled as a control in a pregnancy study. CDR3s include the opening cysteine and the closing phenylalanine or tryptophan. A D gene is named only where the DNA matches it firmly. Where a row states a size, it is once, few, many or the class of an expanded clone; other rows omit it.

CDR3aa | CDR3nt | len | abundance | d_gene | j_gene | v_gene
CASSSRQAPDTQYF | TGTGCCAGCAGCTCCCGGCAGGCTCCAGATACGCAGTATTTT | 14 | - | - | TRBJ2-3 | TRBV7-2
CSVGLGLELFF | TGCAGCGTTGGCCTAGGCCTAGAACTGTTCTTC | 11 | - | - | TRBJ2-1 | TRBV29-1
CASRTNRATNEKLFF | TGTGCCAGCCGAACGAACAGGGCAACTAATGAAAAACTGTTTTTT | 15 | - | - | TRBJ1-4 | TRBV27
CASSLAGGPFTQYF | TGTGCCAGCAGTTTAGCGGGGGGACCTTTTACGCAGTATTTT | 14 | - | TRBD2 | TRBJ2-3 | TRBV27
CATSGDGGTGRRNQPQHF | TGTGCCACCAGCGGAGATGGAGGGACAGGGAGGCGCAATCAGCCCCAGCATTTT | 18 | - | TRBD1 | TRBJ1-5 | TRBV15
CASSQTSGNTIYF | TGCGCCAGCAGCCAGACTTCTGGAAACACCATATATTTT | 13 | - | - | TRBJ1-3 | TRBV4-1
CASRTDIQETQYF | TGCGCCAGCCGGACAGACATACAAGAGACCCAGTACTTC | 13 | - | - | TRBJ2-5 | TRBV5-1
CASSQDGGGNTQYF | TGCGCCAGCAGCCAAGACGGGGGGGGAAATACGCAGTATTTT | 14 | - | TRBD2 | TRBJ2-3 | TRBV4-1
CAWNLPWRGFTEAFF | TGTGCCTGGAATCTGCCCTGGCGGGGGTTCACTGAAGCTTTCTTT | 15 | - | - | TRBJ1-1 | TRBV30
CASSIEGTSGLEQFF | TGTGCCAGTAGTATTGAGGGGACTAGCGGGCTTGAGCAGTTCTTC | 15 | - | TRBD2 | TRBJ2-1 | TRBV19
CSAEVAGETQYF | TGCAGCGCCGAAGTAGCGGGGGAGACCCAGTACTTC | 12 | - | TRBD2 | TRBJ2-5 | TRBV29-1
CASSIKGLAGGSLEQFF | TGTGCCAGTAGTATAAAAGGACTAGCGGGAGGGAGCCTAGAGCAGTTCTTC | 17 | - | TRBD2 | TRBJ2-1 | TRBV19
CASSHWTSYEQYF | TGTGCCAGCAGCCACTGGACTAGCTACGAGCAGTACTTC | 13 | - | TRBD2 | TRBJ2-7 | TRBV14
CASSQLAHYEQYF | TGTGCCAGCAGCCAACTAGCCCACTACGAGCAGTACTTC | 13 | - | - | TRBJ2-7 | TRBV4-2
CASTKPGLAGEETQYF | TGTGCCAGTACCAAACCAGGACTAGCGGGAGAAGAGACCCAGTACTTC | 16 | once | TRBD2 | TRBJ2-5 | TRBV19
CASSFGGTRGGETQYF | TGTGCCAGCAGCTTTGGGGGGACTAGGGGTGGCGAGACCCAGTACTTC | 16 | - | TRBD2 | TRBJ2-5 | TRBV7-9
CASSPPYGTVNSDTF | TGTGCCAGCAGCCCTCCTTACGGGACAGTAAATTCTGACACCTTC | 15 | - | TRBD1 | TRBJ1-2 | TRBV7-9
CASSRPGGLATNEKLFF | TGCGCCAGCAGCCGACCCGGGGGGCTTGCAACTAATGAAAAACTGTTTTTT | 17 | - | - | TRBJ1-4 | TRBV4-1
CASNLGGGTQETQYF | TGTGCCAGCAACCTCGGAGGCGGAACTCAAGAGACCCAGTACTTC | 15 | once | - | TRBJ2-5 | TRBV9
CASSLAWATSEQFF | TGTGCCAGCAGCTTGGCCTGGGCTACCAGTGAGCAGTTCTTC | 14 | - | - | TRBJ2-1 | TRBV5-4
CASGTGQHNSPLHF | TGTGCCAGCGGGACGGGACAGCATAATTCACCCCTCCACTTT | 14 | few | TRBD1 | TRBJ1-6 | TRBV9
CASSLVASGYNEQFF | TGTGCCAGCAGCTTAGTGGCGTCGGGGTACAATGAGCAGTTCTTC | 15 | - | - | TRBJ2-1 | TRBV11-3
CASSLGTGLLSGNTIYF | TGTGCCAGCAGCTTGGGAACAGGCCTACTCTCTGGAAACACCATATATTTT | 17 | few | - | TRBJ1-3 | TRBV11-2
CASRQQGLGRDEQFF | TGCGCCAGCAGGCAACAGGGCCTAGGTCGGGATGAGCAGTTCTTC | 15 | - | - | TRBJ2-1 | TRBV4-1
CASSPSRWGNQPQHF | TGTGCCAGCAGTCCGTCTAGGTGGGGCAATCAGCCCCAGCATTTT | 15 | - | - | TRBJ1-5 | TRBV27
CASKTTLGRETQYF | TGTGCCAGCAAAACTACTCTGGGGAGGGAGACCCAGTACTTC | 14 | - | - | TRBJ2-5 | TRBV6-5
CASSSGVPRDRGLYGYTF | TGTGCCAGCAGCTCGGGGGTACCCCGTGACAGGGGGCTCTATGGCTACACCTTC | 18 | - | TRBD1 | TRBJ1-2 | TRBV5-5
CASSLSQGAMTEAFF | TGTGCCAGCAGTTTAAGTCAGGGGGCGATGACTGAAGCTTTCTTT | 15 | once | TRBD1 | TRBJ1-1 | TRBV28
CASSRGGDREQFF | TGTGCCAGTAGTAGGGGCGGCGATCGGGAGCAGTTCTTC | 13 | once | - | TRBJ2-1 | TRBV19
CASSLSSRFHSNQPQHF | TGTGCCAGCAGTTTATCGTCCCGGTTTCATAGCAATCAGCCCCAGCATTTT | 17 | - | - | TRBJ1-5 | TRBV27
CASSSQAFLSEKLFF | TGCGCCAGCAGCTCACAGGCATTCCTTTCGGAAAAACTGTTTTTT | 15 | - | - | TRBJ1-4 | TRBV4-1
CASSLATGSGEKLFF | TGTGCCAGCAGCTTAGCGACAGGGAGTGGGGAAAAACTGTTTTTT | 15 | - | TRBD1 | TRBJ1-4 | TRBV7-9
CASSLERQGLGNEQFF | TGCGCCAGCAGCTTGGAAAGACAGGGGCTCGGCAATGAGCAGTTCTTC | 16 | - | TRBD1 | TRBJ2-1 | TRBV5-1